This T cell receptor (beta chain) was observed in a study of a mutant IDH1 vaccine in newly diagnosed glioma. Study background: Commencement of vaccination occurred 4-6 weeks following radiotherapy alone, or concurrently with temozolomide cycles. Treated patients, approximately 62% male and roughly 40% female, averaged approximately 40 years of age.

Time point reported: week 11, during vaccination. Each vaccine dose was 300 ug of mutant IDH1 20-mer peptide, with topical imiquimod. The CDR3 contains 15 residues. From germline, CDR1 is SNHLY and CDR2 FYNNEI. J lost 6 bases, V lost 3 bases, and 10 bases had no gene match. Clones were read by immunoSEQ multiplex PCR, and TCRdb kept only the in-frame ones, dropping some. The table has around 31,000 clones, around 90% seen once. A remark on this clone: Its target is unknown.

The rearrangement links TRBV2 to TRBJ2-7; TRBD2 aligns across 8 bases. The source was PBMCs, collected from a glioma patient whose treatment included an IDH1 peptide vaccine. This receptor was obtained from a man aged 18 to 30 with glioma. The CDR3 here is CASSEAAGGGSEQYF. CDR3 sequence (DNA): TGTGCCAGCAGTGAGGCGGCGGGAGGTGGAAGCGAGCAGTACTTC.